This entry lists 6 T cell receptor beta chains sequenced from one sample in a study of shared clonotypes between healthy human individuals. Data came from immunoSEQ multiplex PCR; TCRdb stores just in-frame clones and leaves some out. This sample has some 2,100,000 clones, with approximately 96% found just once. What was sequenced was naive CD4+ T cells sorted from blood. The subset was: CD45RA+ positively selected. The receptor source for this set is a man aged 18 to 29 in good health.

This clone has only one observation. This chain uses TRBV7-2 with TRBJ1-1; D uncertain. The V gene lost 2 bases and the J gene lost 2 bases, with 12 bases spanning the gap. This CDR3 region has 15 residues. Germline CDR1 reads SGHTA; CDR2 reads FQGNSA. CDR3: CASSLTLLSNTEAFF. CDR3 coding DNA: TGTGCCAGCAGCTTAACCCTCTTGAGTAACACTGAAGCTTTCTTT.

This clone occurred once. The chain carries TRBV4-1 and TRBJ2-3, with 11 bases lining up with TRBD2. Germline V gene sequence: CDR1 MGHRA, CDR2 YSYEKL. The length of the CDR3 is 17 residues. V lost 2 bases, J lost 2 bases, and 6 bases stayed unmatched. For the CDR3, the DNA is TGCGCCAGCAGCCAAACTGGTAGCGGGGGGGTCACAGATACGCAGTATTTT. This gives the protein CASSQTGSGGVTDTQYF.

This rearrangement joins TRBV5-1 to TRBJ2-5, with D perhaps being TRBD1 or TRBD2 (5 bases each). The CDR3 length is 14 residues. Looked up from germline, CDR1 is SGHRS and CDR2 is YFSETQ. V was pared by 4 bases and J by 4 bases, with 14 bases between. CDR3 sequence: CASSPIRDGETQYF. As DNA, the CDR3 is TGCGCCAGCAGCCCAATCAGGGACGGAGAGACCCAGTACTTC. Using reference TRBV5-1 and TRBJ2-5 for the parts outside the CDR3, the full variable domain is KAGVTQTPRYLIKTRGQQVTLSCSPISGHRSVSWYQQTPGQGLQFLFEYFSETQRNKGNFPGRFSGRQFSNSRSEMNVSTLELGDSALYLCASSPIRDGETQYFGPGTRLLVL.

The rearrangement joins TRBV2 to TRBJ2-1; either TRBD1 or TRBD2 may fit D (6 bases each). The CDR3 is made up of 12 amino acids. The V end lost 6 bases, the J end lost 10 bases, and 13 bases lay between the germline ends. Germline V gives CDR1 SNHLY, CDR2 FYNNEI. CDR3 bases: TGTGCCAGCAGGCCGGGGGCCAGGGAGCAGTTCTTC. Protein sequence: CASRPGAREQFF.

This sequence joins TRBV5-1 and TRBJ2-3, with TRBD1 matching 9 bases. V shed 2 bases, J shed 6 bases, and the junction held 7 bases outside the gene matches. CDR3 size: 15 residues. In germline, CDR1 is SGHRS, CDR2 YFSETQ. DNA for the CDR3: TGCGCCAGCAGCTTACAGGGGGCGCCGGGGGATACGCAGTATTTT. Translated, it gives CASSLQGAPGDTQYF.

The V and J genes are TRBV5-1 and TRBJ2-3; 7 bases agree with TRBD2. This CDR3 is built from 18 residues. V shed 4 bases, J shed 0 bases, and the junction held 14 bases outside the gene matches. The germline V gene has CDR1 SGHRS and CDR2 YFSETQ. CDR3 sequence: CASSPKFTGTTSTDTQYF. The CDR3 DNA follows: TGCGCCAGCAGCCCAAAATTCACCGGGACTACTAGCACAGATACGCAGTATTTT.